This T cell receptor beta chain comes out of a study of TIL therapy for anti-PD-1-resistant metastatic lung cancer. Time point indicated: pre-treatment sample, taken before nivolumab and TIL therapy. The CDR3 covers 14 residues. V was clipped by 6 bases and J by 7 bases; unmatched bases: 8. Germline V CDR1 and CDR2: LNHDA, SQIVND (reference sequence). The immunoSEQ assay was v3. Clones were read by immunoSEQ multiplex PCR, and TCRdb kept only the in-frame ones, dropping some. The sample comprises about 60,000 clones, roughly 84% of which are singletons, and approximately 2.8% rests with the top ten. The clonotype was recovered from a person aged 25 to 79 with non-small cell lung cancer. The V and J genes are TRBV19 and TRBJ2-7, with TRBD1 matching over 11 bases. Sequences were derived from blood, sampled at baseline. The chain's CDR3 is CASSGQGAKSEQYF. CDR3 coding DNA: TGTGCCAGTAGCGGACAGGGGGCGAAGTCTGAGCAGTACTTC.